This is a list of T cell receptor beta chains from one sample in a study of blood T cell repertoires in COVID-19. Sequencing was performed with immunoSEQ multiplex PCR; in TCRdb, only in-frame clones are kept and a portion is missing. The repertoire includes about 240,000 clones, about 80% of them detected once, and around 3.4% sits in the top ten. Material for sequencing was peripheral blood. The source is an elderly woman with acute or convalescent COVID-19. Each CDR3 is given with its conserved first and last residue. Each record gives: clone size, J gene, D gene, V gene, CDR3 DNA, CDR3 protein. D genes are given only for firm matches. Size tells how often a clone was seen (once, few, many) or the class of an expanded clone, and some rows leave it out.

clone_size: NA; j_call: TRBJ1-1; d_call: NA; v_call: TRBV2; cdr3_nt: TGTGCCAGCAGGGACCTGAAGGCGGGGAACACTGAAGCTTTCTTT; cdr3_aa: CASRDLKAGNTEAFF
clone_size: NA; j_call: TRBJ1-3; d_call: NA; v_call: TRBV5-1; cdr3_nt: TGCGCCAGCAGCTTGGCGGCAGGGTTCGGAAACACCATATATTTT; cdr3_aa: CASSLAAGFGNTIYF
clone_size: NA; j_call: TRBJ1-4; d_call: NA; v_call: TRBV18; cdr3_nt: TGTGCCAGCTCACCTCAGCAGGGTAGGGAAAAACTGTTTTTT; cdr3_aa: CASSPQQGREKLFF
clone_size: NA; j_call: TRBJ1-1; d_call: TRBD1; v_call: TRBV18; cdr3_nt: TGTGCCAGCTCCGGGACAGGGGGAACTGAAGCTTTCTTT; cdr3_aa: CASSGTGGTEAFF
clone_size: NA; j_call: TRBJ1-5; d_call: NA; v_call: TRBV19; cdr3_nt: TGTGCCAGTATCCAGGGAGGACTAAATCAGCCCCAGCATTTT; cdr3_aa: CASIQGGLNQPQHF
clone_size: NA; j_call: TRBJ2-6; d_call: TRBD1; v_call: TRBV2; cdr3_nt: TGTGCCAGCAGTGGGAGACAGGGGGCTTCTGGGGCCAACGTCCTGACTTTC; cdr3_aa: CASSGRQGASGANVLTF
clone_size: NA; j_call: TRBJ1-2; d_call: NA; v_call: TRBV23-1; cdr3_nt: TGCGCCAGCAGTCAACCGACACGGAACAGCTCTAACTATGGCTACACCTTC; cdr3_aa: CASSQPTRNSSNYGYTF
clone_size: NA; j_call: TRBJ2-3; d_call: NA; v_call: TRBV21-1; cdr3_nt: TGTGCCAGCAAAAGGTGGGAGCCCAACACAGATACGCAGTATTTT; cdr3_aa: CASKRWEPNTDTQYF
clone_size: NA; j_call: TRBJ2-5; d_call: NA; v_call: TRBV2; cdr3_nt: TGTGCCAGCAGTGGATCAGGAGAGACCCAGTACTTC; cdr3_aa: CASSGSGETQYF
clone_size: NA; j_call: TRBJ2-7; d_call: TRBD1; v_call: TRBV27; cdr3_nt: TGTGCCAGCAGTTTCAGTTTGGGACAGGGGGCGTACGAGCAGTACTTC; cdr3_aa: CASSFSLGQGAYEQYF
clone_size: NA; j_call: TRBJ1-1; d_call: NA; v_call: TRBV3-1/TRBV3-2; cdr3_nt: TGTGCCAGCAGCCAAGGCCCAGGGGCAGCTTTCTTT; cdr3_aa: CASSQGPGAAFF
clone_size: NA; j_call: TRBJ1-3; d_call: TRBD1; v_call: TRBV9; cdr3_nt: TGTGCCAGCAGCACCCAAAAGAGGACAGGGAACTCTGGAAACACCATATATTTT; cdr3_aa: CASSTQKRTGNSGNTIYF
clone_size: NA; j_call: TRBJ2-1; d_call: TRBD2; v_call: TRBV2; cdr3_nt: TGTGCCAGCACCGCTCGGACTAGCGGGAGGGGATCCTACAATGAGCAGTTCTTC; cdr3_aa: CASTARTSGRGSYNEQFF
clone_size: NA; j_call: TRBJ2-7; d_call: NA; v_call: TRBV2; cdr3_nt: TGTGCCAGCCACCTCTTACTGAGCTCCTACGAGCAGTACTTC; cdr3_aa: CASHLLLSSYEQYF
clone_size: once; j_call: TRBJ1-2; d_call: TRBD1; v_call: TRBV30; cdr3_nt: TGTGCCTGCCTCCCGGGACAGGGTTTAGCTAACTATGGCTACACCTTC; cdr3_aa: CACLPGQGLANYGYTF
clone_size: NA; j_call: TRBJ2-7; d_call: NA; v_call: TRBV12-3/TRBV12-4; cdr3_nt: TGTGCCACCCAATTCACACAGGGTTCCGAGCAGTACTTC; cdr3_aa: CATQFTQGSEQYF
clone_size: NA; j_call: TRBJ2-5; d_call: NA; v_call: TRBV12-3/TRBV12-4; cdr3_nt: TGTGCCAGCACCCGGGGAGAGACCCAGTACTTC; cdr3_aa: CASTRGETQYF
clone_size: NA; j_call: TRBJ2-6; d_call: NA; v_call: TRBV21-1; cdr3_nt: TGTGCCAGCAGCAAAGCACAGGGGCACCCGAGCTCTGGGGCCAACGTCCTGACTTTC; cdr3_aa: CASSKAQGHPSSGANVLTF
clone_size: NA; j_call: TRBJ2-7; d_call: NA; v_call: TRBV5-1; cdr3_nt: TGCGCCAGCAGCTTCTCGGGGGTTGGGGAGTACTTC; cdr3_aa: CASSFSGVGEYF
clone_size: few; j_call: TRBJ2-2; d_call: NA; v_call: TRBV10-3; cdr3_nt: TGTGCCACCGGTGGGCTGGGCGGGGAGCTGTTTTTT; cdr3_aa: CATGGLGGELFF
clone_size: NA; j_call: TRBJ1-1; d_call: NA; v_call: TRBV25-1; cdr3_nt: TGTGCCAGCAGTGATCTGGGCACCCACCACACTGAAGCTTTCTTT; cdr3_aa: CASSDLGTHHTEAFF
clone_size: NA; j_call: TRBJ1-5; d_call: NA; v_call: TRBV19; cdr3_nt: TGTGCCAGTAGTATATCGGTGGATCAGCCCCAGCATTTT; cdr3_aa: CASSISVDQPQHF